This T cell receptor beta chain is from a study of T cell repertoires in cytomegalovirus infection. The table lists this clonotype with a few counts. Its antigen is still unknown. TCRdb redid the calling of the reads with MiXCR, one entry per CDR3 protein. The table records approximately 310,000 distinct CDR3 sequences, 25% of them present only once. Trimming cost V 4 bases and J 10 bases; bases outside gene matches: 9. The CDR3 is made up of 13 amino acids. The germline V gene encodes CDR1 SQVTM and CDR2 ANQGSEA. The input for sequencing was cultured PBMCs, taken from culture after CMV antigen stimulation. The source of this sequence is a human donor in good health (CMV status not recorded). Some clones in this sample may be carry-over from other donors' samples. The gene calls are TRBV29-1 and TRBJ2-3; 9 nucleotides agree with TRBD1. CDR3 DNA: TGCAGCGTTGTGAGGACAGGGGATTCTTCGCAGTATTTT. It specifies CSVVRTGDSSQYF.